The clone carrying this TCR beta chain has a handful of counts. The data are from a study of early T cells in non-severe SARS-CoV-2 infection. Study in general: The study sequenced bulk RNA from unsorted whole blood, with chains unpaired.

This CDR3 region has 11 residues. Between the trimmed V and J ends, which lost 8 bases and 8 bases, there was a span of 12 bases. Unique molecular identifier tags were affixed to discrete cDNA molecules. TCRdb ran MiXCR on the 5' RACE reads and lists one entry per CDR3 protein. The table lists some 80,000 distinct CDR3 sequences, 5% of them singletons, with around 6.6% in the top ten. The sample here was whole blood, taken at baseline. The rearrangement links TRBV12-3 or TRBV12-4 to TRBJ1-2; D perhaps matches TRBD1 (6 bases). This clonotype originated in an adult who was a healthcare worker with PCR-confirmed SARS-CoV-2 infection or an uninfected control (not recorded which). CDR3 loop: CASLPGVGYTF. In nucleotides, the CDR3 is TGTGCCAGCCTCCCAGGGGTAGGCTACACCTTC.